The 16 T cell receptor beta chains below were found in one sample sequenced in a study of cytomegalovirus exposure and HLA in healthy donors. This PCR relied on a set of 60 Vbeta primers and 13 Jbeta primers. Generated by immunoSEQ multiplex PCR, the TCRdb table keeps only in-frame clones and is missing some. Altogether under 200,000 clones are present, more than 60% being singletons, with the ten largest covering around 3.1%. Specimen: PBMCs. These receptors were taken from a female donor in good health and CMV-seronegative.

There are a few counts of this clone. V gene TRBV2 combines with J gene TRBJ1-1; no clear D gene. Trimming removed 2 bases at V and 4 bases at J, with 14 bases between. Germline V gives CDR1 SNHLY, CDR2 FYNNEI. The CDR3 spans 15 residues. The chain's CDR3 is CASSESPLPGTEAFF. CDR3 DNA: TGTGCCAGCAGTGAAAGCCCCCTCCCGGGCACTGAAGCTTTCTTT.

This clone was picked up a small number of times. The chain combines TRBV2 with TRBJ2-1, with TRBD2 matching 13 bases. Germline V gene sequence: CDR1 SNHLY, CDR2 FYNNEI. Trimming cost V 5 bases and J 0 bases; bases outside gene matches: 10. The length of the CDR3 is 19 residues. CDR3 residues: CASSRLAGGSSRSYNEQFF. In DNA, the CDR3 is TGTGCCAGCAGTCGACTAGCGGGAGGATCTTCACGCTCCTACAATGAGCAGTTCTTC.

The chain has TRBV20-1 and TRBJ2-7, with D maybe TRBD1 (5 bases). Trimming shortened V by 5 bases and J by 4 bases, and 6 bases separated the two germline ends. Germline V gene sequence: CDR1 DFQATT, CDR2 SNEGSKA (reference sequence). CDR3 length: 10 amino acids. As DNA, the CDR3 is TGCAGTGCTGGACATTACGAGCAGTACTTC. It codes for CSAGHYEQYF.

The genes are TRBV11-2 and TRBJ2-7; 7 bases are a match to TRBD1. The CDR3 loop spans 18 amino acids. J gave up 3 bases and V 2 bases, and 16 bases lay outside the gene matches. From germline, CDR1 is SGHAT and CDR2 FQNNGV. The CDR3 sequence is CASSLPSLRGPTNYEQYF. CDR3 coding DNA: TGTGCCAGCAGCTTACCCTCCCTTAGGGGGCCTACCAACTACGAGCAGTACTTC.

The V gene is TRBV6-6, the J gene TRBJ2-2; TRBD2 is a possible D gene (7 bases). CDR1 is MNHNY, CDR2 SVGAGI, per germline (reference sequence). Deletions cut 10 bases from V and 5 bases from J, with 20 bases between. The CDR3 loop spans 15 amino acids. CDR3: CATGSGGGMTGELFF. CDR3 in DNA: TGTGCCACGGGTAGCGGCGGGGGCATGACCGGGGAGCTGTTTTTT.

This clone appeared a single time. Additional DNA sequences in this sample encode the identical CDR3. DNA for the CDR3: TGTGCCAGCAGTTACGGCAGGGATACTGAAGCTTTCTTT. Translated: CASSYGRDTEAFF. This chain joins TRBV6-5 and TRBJ1-1, with a tentative D call TRBD1 (5 bases). The CDR3 has 13 amino acids. V was clipped by 2 bases and J by 5 bases, with 9 bases between them. CDR1 and CDR2 from the germline V gene are MNHEY and SVGAGI.

The V and J genes are TRBV6-5 and TRBJ2-7, with D unclear. CDR3 length equals 14 residues. Trimming stripped 5 bases from V and 0 bases from J, with 11 bases between. The V gene's germline CDR1 is MNHEY and CDR2 SVGAGI. CDR3 sequence (DNA): TGTGCCAGCAGTGACCTCAGGTCCTCCTACGAGCAGTACTTC. This gives the protein CASSDLRSSYEQYF.

This clone was seen only once. The rearrangement uses TRBV5-1 and TRBJ2-1; D not resolved. The V end was cut by 3 bases, the J end by 4 bases, with 8 bases between. The CDR3 has 13 residues. CDR1 is SGHRS, CDR2 YFSETQ, per germline. Here the CDR3 reads CASSSDSYNEQFF. The CDR3 coding sequence is TGCGCCAGCAGCTCTGACTCATACAATGAGCAGTTCTTC. The entire variable domain, with the rest obtained from reference TRBV5-1 and TRBJ2-1, is as follows: KAGVTQTPRYLIKTRGQQVTLSCSPISGHRSVSWYQQTPGQGLQFLFEYFSETQRNKGNFPGRFSGRQFSNSRSEMNVSTLELGDSALYLCASSSDSYNEQFFGPGTRLTVL.

This clone turned up a few times. The chain carries TRBV6-1 and TRBJ1-1, with D possibly being TRBD1 (6 bases). The germline V gene encodes CDR1 MNHNS and CDR2 SASEGT. The CDR3 consists of 13 residues. V lost 10 bases to trimming and J lost 1 base, with 13 bases between them. CDR3 loop: CAIAYRENTEAFF. CDR3 DNA sequence: TGTGCCATCGCCTACAGGGAGAACACTGAAGCTTTCTTT.

The chain is built from TRBV6-5 and TRBJ1-1, with D possibly being TRBD1 (6 bases). Deletions cut 6 bases from V and 10 bases from J, with 15 bases between. Germline lookup yields CDR1 MNHEY and CDR2 SVGAGI. This CDR3 is built from 12 residues. CDR3 sequence reads: CASSSGGAAAFF. CDR3 nucleotide sequence: TGTGCCAGCAGCAGCGGGGGGGCTGCAGCTTTCTTT.

This chain connects TRBV29-1 to TRBJ1-2; TRBD1 might be the D (6 bases). Trimming cost V 1 base and J 2 bases, with 11 bases left between them. The CDR3 consists of 14 residues. Looked up from germline, CDR1 is SQVTM and CDR2 is ANQGSEA. CDR3 bases: TGCAGCGTTGAAGGAGGGGGGGTGAACTATGGCTACACCTTC. This encodes CSVEGGGVNYGYTF.

This chain links TRBV21-1 with TRBJ2-3; the table names TRBD2, a call not compared with the DNA. TRBV21-1 is reported as a pseudogene. There are 14 residues in the CDR3. The CDR3 reads CASSKDPGVDTQYF. The CDR3 nucleotides read TGTGCCAGCAGCAAAGATCCGGGAGTGGATACGCAGTATTTT.

The chain has TRBV4-3 and TRBJ2-3, with 7 bases aligning to TRBD2. Trimming at V came to 4 bases and at J to 6 bases, leaving 7 bases not matched to a gene. The CDR3 has 14 amino acids. CDR1 is LGHNA, CDR2 YSLEER, per germline. The CDR3 sequence is CASSLNGLGDTQYF. The DNA of the CDR3 is TGCGCCAGCAGCCTCAACGGACTAGGGGATACGCAGTATTTT.

This sequence joins TRBV7-2 and TRBJ2-3; TRBD2 is a possible D gene (6 bases). Germline lookup yields CDR1 SGHTA and CDR2 FQGNSA. This CDR3 is built from 14 residues. V gave up 3 bases and J gave up 5 bases, with 12 bases separating them. CDR3 nucleotides: TGTGCCAGCAGCTTTTTCATAGCGGAAGATACGCAGTATTTT. Translated, it gives CASSFFIAEDTQYF.

The chain couples TRBV11-2 to TRBJ1-1, with 7 nucleotides matching TRBD1. The CDR3 is made up of 15 amino acids. The germline V gene has CDR1 SGHAT and CDR2 FQNNGV. V was pared by 3 bases and J by 1 base, with 5 bases of the junction left unmatched. CDR3 loop: CASSFAHRGNTEAFF. The CDR3 region has the DNA TGTGCCAGCAGCTTCGCTCACAGGGGGAACACTGAAGCTTTCTTT.

The chain has TRBV7-6 and TRBJ2-7, with D possibly matching TRBD1 (6 bases). Trimming pared 2 bases from V and 2 bases from J, leaving 16 bases between. The germline gives CDR1 SGHVS, CDR2 FNYEAQ. This CDR3 has 16 residues. The CDR3 nucleotides are TGTGCCAGCAGCTTATATCAGGGGCGCCAAACCTACGAGCAGTACTTC. Its translation is CASSLYQGRQTYEQYF.